This TCR beta chain originates from a study of technical replicates of blood from several donors. Germline V gene data show CDR1 as MNHEY and CDR2 as SVGAGI. This CDR3 spans 12 amino acids. Trimming stripped 5 bases from V and 0 bases from J, with 5 bases between. The repertoire was sequenced with immunoSEQ multiplex PCR; TCRdb's copy has only in-frame clones and lacks some. The sample includes about 17,000 clones, approximately 83% of them seen just once. The chain is built from TRBV6-5 and TRBJ2-7; no definite D call. Specimen: PBMCs. The receptor was derived from a human donor in good health. Some clones in this sample may be carry-over from other donors' samples. This CDR3 is CASSPGSYEQYF. As DNA, the CDR3 is TGTGCCAGCAGTCCCGGCTCCTACGAGCAGTACTTC.